The clone carrying this TCR beta chain has only one observation. This sample was included in a study of blood T cell repertoires in COVID-19. Between the trimmed V and J ends, which lost 2 bases and 2 bases, there was a span of 15 bases. The CDR3 has 16 amino acids. Germline lookup yields CDR1 MGHRA and CDR2 YSYEKL. Original handling: Estimated nucleated cell counts came from reference gene primer amplification. Assay used: immunoSEQ multiplex PCR; TCRdb lists only in-frame clones, some missing. V and J calls and clone size are as listed in that table; D and trimming were resolved from the DNA. The sample records approximately 350,000 clones, approximately 86% being singletons.

Sequencing was done on a sample of peripheral blood. The V and J genes are TRBV4-1 and TRBJ1-1; D call uncertain. The receptor was derived from a woman in her sixties or seventies with COVID-19, enrolled during active disease. The CDR3 region has the DNA TGCGCCAGCAGCCAATTTATCAGGCGTCGTAACACTGAAGCTTTCTTT. Amino acid sequence: CASSQFIRRRNTEAFF.